This TCR beta chain was identified in a study of immune evolution from preneoplasia to lung adenocarcinoma. This clone was recorded a few times. Clones were sequenced by immunoSEQ multiplex PCR, and TCRdb holds only the in-frame ones, with some missing. The sample contains 8,000 to 8,500 clones, 79% of which appear only once. The germline V gene encodes CDR1 MNHEY and CDR2 SVGAGI. The germline V and J ends were trimmed by 0 bases and 3 bases, with 6 bases remaining between them. The CDR3 runs to 13 residues. The TCR originated in a person aged 55-79 years with lung adenocarcinoma. The J gene is TRBJ2-7, the V gene TRBV6-5; D uncertain. The material sequenced was FFPE adjacent normal lung tissue. CDR3 nucleotide sequence: TGTGCCAGCAGTTACTCGTGGGGCTACGAGCAGTACTTC. Amino acid sequence: CASSYSWGYEQYF.